This T cell receptor (beta chain) appears in the sequencing data of a study of early T cells in non-severe SARS-CoV-2 infection. Notes on the study in general: Clonotype matching in VDJdb favored anti-spike CD8 responses and did not capture private and CD4 specificities.

Germline V gene sequence: CDR1 MNHEY, CDR2 SMNVEV (reference sequence). CDR3 length: 14 residues. Trimming removed 8 bases from V and 6 bases from J; junction bases left unmatched: 3. The table lists this clonotype with a few counts. What it recognizes is unknown. Unique molecular identifiers were affixed to single, distinct cDNA molecules. TCRdb used MiXCR to reprocess the 5' RACE reads, holding one entry per CDR3 protein. The sample lists 25,000 to 30,000 distinct CDR3 sequences, 6% to 7.5% occurring once. The V and J genes are TRBV27 and TRBJ1-6; 11 nucleotides match TRBD1. This receptor was identified in an adult who was a healthcare worker with PCR-confirmed SARS-CoV-2 infection or an uninfected control (not recorded which). The starting material was whole blood, obtained at baseline. The CDR3 loop is CASHGQGANSPLHF. The CDR3, as DNA: TGTGCCAGCCACGGACAGGGGGCTAATTCACCCCTCCACTTT.